Each of the 9 T cell receptor beta chains below was sequenced from the same sample in a study of regulatory T cells in long-lasting Graves disease. This sample's time point: newly diagnosed GD, antithyroid drugs for less than 3 months. PBMC RNA was the source of the TCR library. Researchers made TCR beta libraries by using iRepertoire HTBI primers and running Arm-PCR on CDR3 regions. TCRdb re-called the multiplex PCR reads through MiXCR, storing one row per CDR3 protein. The sample includes roughly 420,000 distinct CDR3 sequences, approximately 15% of them seen just once. These data were likewise used in another study, on T cells in Graves' hyperthyroidism and ophthalmopathy.

Sequenced here: peripheral blood mononuclear cells (PBMCs), sampled at new diagnosis, from a patient treated with antithyroid drugs. The source of these receptors is a woman between 45 and 60 years old with Graves disease.

This clonotype was seen at least ten times. The chain carries TRBV7-3 and TRBJ2-1; D might be TRBD2 (5 bases). Trimming left V 5 bases short and J 7 bases short, with 15 bases between. The germline gives CDR1 SGHTA, CDR2 FQGTGA. This CDR3 region has 14 residues. CDR3: CASSATGNRNEQFF. CDR3 nucleotides: TGTGCCAGCAGCGCCACCGGGAATAGGAATGAGCAGTTCTTC.

This clonotype showed up just a few times. This sequence joins TRBV6-1 and TRBJ2-5; the match to TRBD2 covers 12 bases. Germline V gene data show CDR1 as MNHNS and CDR2 as SASEGT. The V segment lost 8 bases and the J segment 4 bases; nucleotides outside the gene matches: 8. The CDR3 has 15 amino acids. The CDR3 bases are TGTGCCAGCCGACTAGCGGGAGAGGGACGAGAGACCCAGTACTTC. Protein product: CASRLAGEGRETQYF.

With regard to this clonotype: The limits of the CDR3 on the DNA are not certain, so only TCRdb's listed CDR3 is given. The gene calls are TRBV30 and TRBJ2-1; the D segment call TRBD2 is taken from the table without a DNA check. Germline CDR1 GTSNPN, CDR2 SVGIG (reference sequence). The CDR3 contains 11 residues when both ends are counted. The CDR3 here is CAWGTGTSEFF.

This clonotype has ten or more counts. This chain uses TRBV2 with TRBJ2-7; 10 nucleotides match TRBD1. V lost 10 bases and J lost 1; bases outside the gene matches: 7. Germline CDR1 is SNHLY and CDR2 is FYNNEI. The CDR3 runs 14 residues. The CDR3 sequence is CANRDRGKSYEQYF. The CDR3 DNA is TGTGCCAACCGGGACAGGGGCAAATCCTACGAGCAGTACTTC.

Note on this clonotype: A single base separates this from a much larger clone, so it may be a read error. The chain uses TRBV27 and TRBJ2-7; D remains unclear. In germline, CDR1 is MNHEY, CDR2 SMNVEV (reference sequence). The CDR3 is made up of 14 amino acids. CDR3 loop: CASSPGPDTYEQHF. The CDR3 bases are TGTGCCAGCAGTCCCGGTCCAGATACCTACGAGCAGCACTTC.

This clonotype was counted at least ten times. The chain is built from TRBV3-1 and TRBJ1-2; 7 bases match TRBD1. The CDR3 consists of 12 residues. With 3 bases clipped from V and 14 bases from J, the junction kept 9 bases outside the gene matches. Germline CDR1 and CDR2: LGHDT and YNNKEL (reference sequence). The chain's CDR3 is CASSQGQTRGTF. The CDR3 DNA follows: TGTGCCAGCAGCCAGGGACAGACCCGCGGAACCTTC.

This clonotype was found many times. The rearrangement uses TRBV2 and TRBJ2-5; TRBD1 matches at 9 bases. The junction had 10 bases not matched to a gene; V was cut back by 4 bases and J by 4 bases. This CDR3 has 16 residues. CDR1 and CDR2 (germline): SNHLY, FYNNEI. This CDR3 is CASSVMGGQGGETQYF. The CDR3 DNA follows: TGTGCCAGCAGTGTAATGGGGGGACAGGGAGGAGAGACCCAGTACTTC.

In its sample, this clonotype was seen a few times. A much larger clone differs from this one at a single base, so this may be a read error. The rearrangement joins TRBV7-3 to TRBJ2-1; 7 bases are a match to TRBD2. From germline, CDR1 is SGHTA and CDR2 FQGTGA. The CDR3 loop spans 15 amino acids. After removal of 5 bases from V and 4 bases from J, the junction contained 8 bases not matched to a gene. The CDR3 sequence: CASSPAGMWYNEQFF. The CDR3 region has the DNA TGTGCCAGCAGCCCAGCGGGAATGTGGTACAATGAGCAGTTCTTC.

In this sample, this clonotype turned up many times. The rearrangement joins TRBV24-1 to TRBJ2-3, with D maybe TRBD2 (5 bases). CDR3 size: 15 residues. Trimming removed 5 bases at V and 0 bases at J, with 11 bases between. In germline, CDR1 is KGHDR, CDR2 SFDVKD. The CDR3 sequence is CATSAPAASTDTQYF. The DNA of the CDR3 is TGTGCCACCAGTGCCCCAGCGGCTAGCACAGATACGCAGTATTTT.